The rows below give T cell receptor beta chains drawn from one sample of a study of radiotherapy plus CTLA-4 blockade in lung cancer. Assay used: immunoSEQ multiplex PCR; TCRdb lists only in-frame clones, some missing. In the table there are just under 45,000 clones, roughly 67% of which are singletons. The sample in question was peripheral blood, obtained from a patient treated with radiotherapy plus ipilimumab. The receptors come from a human donor with non-small cell lung cancer who had a partial response to radiotherapy plus ipilimumab. CDR3s include the opening cysteine and the closing phenylalanine or tryptophan. A D gene is named only where the DNA matches it firmly. Size is omitted from some rows. Given values are once, few, many or a class for expanded clones.

>NA|TRBV4-2|TRBJ1-2|few
TGTGCCAGCAGCCAAGAAGGTTCCCCGGGGTATGGCTACACCTTC
CASSQEGSPGYGYTF
>NA|TRBV9|TRBJ1-1|NA
TGTGCCAGCAGCGTAGGGGACAAGCGAGAAGCTTTCTTT
CASSVGDKREAFF
>NA|TRBV5-1|TRBJ2-5|few
TGCGCCAGCAGCTTGGTGCCAGGGGTTGAAGAGACCCAGTACTTC
CASSLVPGVEETQYF
>NA|TRBV7-2|TRBJ2-2|NA
TGTGCCAGCAGCTTAGGAGGCCTCATTTCCACCGGGGAGCTGTTTTTT
CASSLGGLISTGELFF
>NA|TRBV18|TRBJ1-1|NA
TGTGCCAGCTCACCACGGGGCCGGAACACTGAAGCTTTCTTT
CASSPRGRNTEAFF
>TRBD1|TRBV7-2|TRBJ1-5|NA
TGTGCCAGCAGCTTGGGACAGGGGTTGAATCAGCCCCAGCATTTT
CASSLGQGLNQPQHF
>TRBD2|TRBV6-1|TRBJ2-7|NA
TGTGCCAGCAGTGAATTGGGTCTAGCGGGAGTGAACGAGCAGTACTTC
CASSELGLAGVNEQYF
>NA|TRBV29-1|TRBJ2-6|NA
TGCAGCGTTGATGTGGGGCGAGCGGGGGCCAACGTCCTGACTTTC
CSVDVGRAGANVLTF
>TRBD2|TRBV5-6|TRBJ2-5|once
TGTGCCAGCAGCTTGGAAAAGCGGGGAACCCAAGAGACCCAGTACTTC
CASSLEKRGTQETQYF
>TRBD2|TRBV6-6|TRBJ2-3|NA
TGTGCCAGCAGTTACCGGCGCGGGGGGGGCACAGATACGCAGTATTTT
CASSYRRGGGTDTQYF
>NA|TRBV2|TRBJ1-1|NA
TGTGCCAGCAGTGAATCCCCAGGGCGGAACACTGAAGCTTTCTTT
CASSESPGRNTEAFF
>TRBD1|TRBV14|TRBJ2-7|NA
TGTGCCAGCAGCCAGGGACCGGGACAGGGGGCCGAGCAGTACTTC
CASSQGPGQGAEQYF
>TRBD2|TRBV29-1|TRBJ2-7|NA
TGCAGCGGGACTAGCGGGAATACCTACGAGCAGTACTTC
CSGTSGNTYEQYF
>NA|TRBV10-2|TRBJ2-7|once
TGCGCCAGCAGTTATGACTTGCGGGCCTACGAGCAGTACTTC
CASSYDLRAYEQYF